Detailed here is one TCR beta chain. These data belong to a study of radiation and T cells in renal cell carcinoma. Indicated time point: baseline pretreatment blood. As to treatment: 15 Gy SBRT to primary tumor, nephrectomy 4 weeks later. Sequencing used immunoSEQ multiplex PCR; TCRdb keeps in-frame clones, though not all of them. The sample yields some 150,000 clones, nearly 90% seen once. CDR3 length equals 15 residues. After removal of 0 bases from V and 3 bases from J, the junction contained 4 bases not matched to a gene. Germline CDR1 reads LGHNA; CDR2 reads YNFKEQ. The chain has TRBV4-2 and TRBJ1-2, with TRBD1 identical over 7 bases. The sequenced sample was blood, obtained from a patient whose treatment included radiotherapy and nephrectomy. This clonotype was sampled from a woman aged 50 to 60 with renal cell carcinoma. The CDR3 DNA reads TGTGCCAGCAGCCAAGAAGAGGGGGCACACTATGGCTACACCTTC. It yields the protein CASSQEEGAHYGYTF.